A single sample gave rise to the 5 T cell receptor beta chains below, sequenced in a study of CD8+ T cells in alopecia areata. Extraction and reverse transcription of RNA yielded cDNA as the sequencing template. Data came from immunoSEQ multiplex PCR; TCRdb stores just in-frame clones and leaves some out. The profile covers about 100,000 clones, with 59% appearing a single time and about 20% taken by the ten largest. The sample was CD8+ T cells sorted from blood. These receptors originate from a human donor in good health.

This clone occurred once. The chain uses TRBV2 and TRBJ2-5; TRBD2 matches at 10 bases. CDR3 length: 16 amino acids. Per the germline V gene, CDR1 is SNHLY and CDR2 is FYNNEI. The junction had 11 bases not matched to a gene; V was cut back by 5 bases and J by 5 bases. The CDR3: CASSPLLTSGVETQYF. In DNA, the CDR3 is TGTGCCAGCAGTCCACTCCTTACTAGCGGGGTCGAGACCCAGTACTTC.

This clone came up once. This sequence joins TRBV6-5 and TRBJ2-3, with D perhaps TRBD1 (6 bases). Trimming stripped 0 bases from V and 6 bases from J, with 13 bases between. Germline CDR1 MNHEY, CDR2 SVGAGI. There are 15 residues in the CDR3. As DNA, the CDR3 is TGTGCCAGCAGTTACTCACAGGGAAAGTTGGATACGCAGTATTTT. Its protein is CASSYSQGKLDTQYF.

J is TRBJ1-6 and V is TRBV25-1; 12 nucleotides line up with TRBD1. CDR1 MGHDK and CDR2 SYGVNS come from the germline V gene. This CDR3 has 16 residues. The V gene end was trimmed by 4 bases and the J gene end by 9 bases; junction bases not matched to a gene: 7. In DNA, the CDR3 is TGTGCCAGCAGTGGCCGGGACAGGGGGCTTCGTTCACCCCTCCACTTT. It yields the protein CASSGRDRGLRSPLHF.

At least ten counts were recorded for this clone. This rearrangement joins TRBV6-1 to TRBJ1-2, with TRBD1 matching over 7 bases. V gave up 1 base and J gave up 8 bases; unmatched junction bases: 4. CDR1 MNHNS and CDR2 SASEGT come from the germline V gene. The CDR3 contains 13 residues. In DNA form, the CDR3 reads TGTGCCAGCAGTGAAGGGGACAGCGACGGCTACACCTTC. Translation: CASSEGDSDGYTF.

This chain links TRBV7-9 with TRBJ1-5, with D tentatively TRBD1 (5 bases). Germline V gives CDR1 SEHNR, CDR2 FQNEAQ (reference sequence). V was clipped by 1 base and J by 4 bases, with 8 bases between them. The CDR3 loop spans 14 amino acids. The CDR3 sequence is CASSLDAGNQPQHF. CDR3 in DNA: TGTGCCAGCAGCTTAGATGCAGGGAATCAGCCCCAGCATTTT.